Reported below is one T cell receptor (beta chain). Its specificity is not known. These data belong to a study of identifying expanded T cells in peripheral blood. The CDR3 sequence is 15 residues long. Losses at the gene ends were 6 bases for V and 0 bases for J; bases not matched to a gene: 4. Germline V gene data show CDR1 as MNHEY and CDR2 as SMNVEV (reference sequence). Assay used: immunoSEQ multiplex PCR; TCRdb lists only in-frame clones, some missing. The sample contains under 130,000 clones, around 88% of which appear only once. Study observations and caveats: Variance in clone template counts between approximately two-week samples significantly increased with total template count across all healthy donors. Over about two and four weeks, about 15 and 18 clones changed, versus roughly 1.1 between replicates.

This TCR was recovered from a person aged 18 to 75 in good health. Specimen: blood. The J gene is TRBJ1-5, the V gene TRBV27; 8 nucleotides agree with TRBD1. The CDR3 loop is CASRPTGASNQPQHF. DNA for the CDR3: TGTGCCAGCAGGCCGACAGGGGCTAGCAATCAGCCCCAGCATTTT.